This record covers a single T cell receptor beta chain. Its antigen remains unidentified. These donors counted as nominally healthy when sampled, but unrecorded immune exposures were likely. The entry originates in a study of cytomegalovirus exposure and HLA in healthy donors. Study-wide findings and caveats: The productive fraction for most TCR beta V segments was about 90% or about 30% in an earlier analysis.

The PCR employed 60 Vbeta primers together with 13 Jbeta primers. Data came from immunoSEQ multiplex PCR; TCRdb stores just in-frame clones and leaves some out. The profile shows roughly 190,000 clones, 75% to 80% of them singletons. V lost 1 base to trimming and J lost 10 bases, with 11 bases between them. The CDR3 sequence is 13 residues long. Germline CDR1 and CDR2: LNHDA and SQIVND (reference sequence). The chain recombines TRBV19 with TRBJ2-1; tentatively, D is TRBD1 (6 bases). Material: PBMCs. The sequence was collected from a woman under 40 in good health and CMV-seropositive. The CDR3 region is CASSIVNRAEQFF. CDR3 nucleotides: TGTGCCAGTAGTATAGTGAACAGGGCAGAGCAGTTCTTC.